The entry below gives a single T cell receptor beta chain sequence along with its context. Its antigen is still unknown. This specimen comes from a study of CD8+ T cells in alopecia areata. Turning to the study itself: Treated patients were dosed with oral tofacitinib, taking 5 to 10 mg twice daily. Tofacitinib therapy lasting 6 to 18 months was followed by 6 months off drug.

Documented treatment: oral pan-JAK inhibitor, 5-10 mg twice daily. The study's findings and limits: In scalp and blood during tofacitinib, many expanded lesional clones persisted. Given one nonresponder, whether baseline CD8+ expansion relates to response remains uncertain.

This CDR3 has 15 residues. Per germline, CDR1 MGHRA and CDR2 YSYEKL. J gave up 9 bases and V 0 bases, and 8 bases lay outside the gene matches. Reverse transcribed after extraction, RNA yielded cDNA as the sequencing template. Produced via immunoSEQ multiplex PCR; TCRdb's table is partial and in-frame only. The data hold about 60,000 clones, with approximately 44% observed a single time. Sequences were derived from CD8+ T cells sorted from blood, sampled at approximately week 36, from a patient treated with tofacitinib. The receptor comes from a human donor with alopecia areata. The rearrangement links TRBV4-1 to TRBJ2-1; 7 bases are a match to TRBD2. CDR3 in amino acids: CASSQDFGGSLEQFF. In DNA, the CDR3 is TGCGCCAGCAGCCAAGATTTCGGCGGGAGTCTTGAGCAGTTCTTC.